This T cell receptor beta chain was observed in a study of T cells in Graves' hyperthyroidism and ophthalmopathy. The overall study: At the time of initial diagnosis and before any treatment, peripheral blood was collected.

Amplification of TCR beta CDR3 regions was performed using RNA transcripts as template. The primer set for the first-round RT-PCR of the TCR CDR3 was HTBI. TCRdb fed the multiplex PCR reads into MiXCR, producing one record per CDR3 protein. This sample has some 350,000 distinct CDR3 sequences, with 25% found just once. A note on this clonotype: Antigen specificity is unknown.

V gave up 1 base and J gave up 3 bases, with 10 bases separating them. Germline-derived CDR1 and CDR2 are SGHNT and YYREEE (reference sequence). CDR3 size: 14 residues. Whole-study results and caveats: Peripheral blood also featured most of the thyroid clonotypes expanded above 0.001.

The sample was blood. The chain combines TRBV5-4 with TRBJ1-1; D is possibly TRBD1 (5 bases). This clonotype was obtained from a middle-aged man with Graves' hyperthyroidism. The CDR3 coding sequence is TGTGCCAGCAGCTTGATCTGGGGGGACACTGAAGCTTTCTTT. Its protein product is CASSLIWGDTEAFF.